Presented here are 30 T cell receptor beta chains from one specimen sequenced in a study of brain T cells in children with intractable seizures. Method: immunoSEQ multiplex PCR; TCRdb's copy keeps in-frame clones and lacks some. Among over 95,000 clones listed, 85% to 95% were seen once. Sequenced here: peripheral blood, sampled at surgery. These receptors were obtained from a boy under two years old with hemimegalencephaly and intractable seizures.

The chain uses TRBV10-2 and TRBJ2-1; possible D gene TRBD2, 6 bases. With 4 bases removed from V and 9 bases from J, the gap between germline ends came to 10 bases. The germline V gene has CDR1 WSHSY and CDR2 SAAADI. CDR3 size: 12 residues. The DNA for the CDR3 is TGCGCCAGCAGTGCCAGGACTATTGAGCAGTTCTTC. Translating it yields CASSARTIEQFF.

The chain is built from TRBV3-1 (or the pseudogene TRBV3-2) and TRBJ2-7; 7 nucleotides line up with TRBD2. V shed 1 base and J 0 bases; nucleotides not matched to a gene: 3. The CDR3 is made up of 15 amino acids. Germline CDR1 LGHDT, CDR2 YNNKEL (reference sequence). CDR3 in DNA: TGTGCCAGCAGCCAAGGGGCTAGCGGCTCCTACGAGCAGTACTTC. Amino acids: CASSQGASGSYEQYF.

This clone appeared a single time. The chain uses TRBV28 and TRBJ1-2, with TRBD1 as a possible D gene (5 bases). Germline values: CDR1 MDHEN, CDR2 SYDVKM. V dropped 4 bases and J dropped 8 bases, with 26 bases sitting between them. This CDR3 comprises 17 residues. The CDR3 nucleotides read TGTGCCAGCAGTTCCTCCTCCCCGGGGGGAACGGGGTCCGGCTACACCTTC. Translating gives CASSSSSPGGTGSGYTF.

V gene TRBV9 combines with J gene TRBJ1-3; TRBD1 might be the D (6 bases). The V and J ends lost 4 bases and 3 bases respectively, with 11 bases between them. CDR3 length equals 14 residues. Per germline, CDR1 SGDLS and CDR2 YYNGEE. CDR3 coding DNA: TGTGCCAGCAGCACAGGGACTCATGGAAACACCATATATTTT. This encodes CASSTGTHGNTIYF.

This clone was seen only once. This sequence joins TRBV24-1 and TRBJ2-1; D unclear. This CDR3 region has 11 residues. The V end was cut by 4 bases, the J end by 8 bases, with 5 bases between. Germline-derived CDR1 and CDR2 are KGHDR and SFDVKD. The CDR3 loop is CATSDDDEQFF. The CDR3 DNA reads TGTGCCACCAGTGACGACGATGAGCAGTTCTTC.

The chain uses TRBV2 and TRBJ2-7; 9 nucleotides align to TRBD1. The germline CDR1 and CDR2 sequences are SNHLY and FYNNEI. The CDR3 contains 14 residues. V lost 8 bases and J lost 5; bases outside the gene matches: 10. CDR3 coding DNA: TGTGCCAGCGGGGTGACAGGGGGTATGGACGAGCAGTACTTC. Protein product: CASGVTGGMDEQYF.

The J gene is TRBJ2-1, the V gene TRBV7-3; the D gene is possibly TRBD2 (6 bases). There are 16 residues in the CDR3. Germline V gene lookup returns CDR1 SGHTA and CDR2 FQGTGA. Trimming removed 2 bases at V and 4 bases at J, with 15 bases between. The CDR3 nucleotides are TGTGCCAGCAGCTTATGGATGGGGACTCCATACAATGAGCAGTTCTTC. It yields the protein CASSLWMGTPYNEQFF.

The J gene is TRBJ1-5, the V gene TRBV2; D is uncertain. Germline lookup yields CDR1 SNHLY and CDR2 FYNNEI. This CDR3 is 12 amino acids long. V was clipped by 6 bases and J by 3 bases, with 6 bases between them. CDR3 sequence: CASSRDNQPQHF. In DNA, the CDR3 is TGTGCCAGCAGCCGCGACAATCAGCCCCAGCATTTT.

The chain links TRBV28 to TRBJ2-1; 7 nucleotides agree with TRBD1. The CDR3 runs 14 residues. J lost 5 bases, V lost 5 bases, and 6 bases had no gene match. Per germline, CDR1 MDHEN and CDR2 SYDVKM. Here the CDR3 DNA reads TGTGCCAGCAGTCAGACGACAGGGCACAATGAGCAGTTCTTC. Protein sequence: CASSQTTGHNEQFF.

This sequence joins TRBV9 and TRBJ1-2, with TRBD1 matching over 10 bases. V shed 4 bases and J 4 bases; nucleotides not matched to a gene: 7. Germline CDR1 reads SGDLS; CDR2 reads YYNGEE. The CDR3 totals 15 residues. The CDR3: CASSFRDRGTYGYTF. CDR3 nucleotides: TGTGCCAGCAGCTTCCGGGACAGGGGAACCTATGGCTACACCTTC.

V is TRBV2 and J is TRBJ2-1; 9 nucleotides match TRBD2. This CDR3 region has 14 residues. CDR1 and CDR2 (germline): SNHLY, FYNNEI. V shed 7 bases and J 4 bases; nucleotides not matched to a gene: 5. Here the CDR3 reads CASKQGLAYNEQFF. Here the CDR3 DNA reads TGTGCCAGCAAGCAGGGACTAGCATACAATGAGCAGTTCTTC.

This chain joins TRBV3-1 (or the pseudogene TRBV3-2) and TRBJ2-2, with 7 positions matching TRBD2. Germline assignment: CDR1 LGHDT and CDR2 YNNKEL (reference sequence). Trimming removed 2 bases from V and 5 bases from J; junction bases left unmatched: 5. CDR3 length: 15 amino acids. The CDR3, as DNA: TGTGCCAGCAGCCAATCGGGGGGTCGGACCGGGGAGCTGTTTTTT. This codes for CASSQSGGRTGELFF.

The J gene is TRBJ2-1, the V gene TRBV28, with 8 positions matching TRBD2. The CDR3 has 17 residues. V lost 5 bases, J lost 8 bases, and 17 bases stayed unmatched. Germline CDR1 and CDR2: MDHEN and SYDVKM. The CDR3 region is CASSPPRVAGKLYEQFF. CDR3 sequence (DNA): TGTGCCAGCAGTCCGCCCCGAGTAGCGGGAAAATTGTATGAGCAGTTCTTC. The full variable domain, its missing parts supplied by reference TRBV28 and TRBJ2-1, is DVKVTQSSRYLVKRTGEKVFLECVQDMDHENMFWYRQDPGLGLRLIYFSYDVKMKEKGDIPEGYSVSREKKERFSLILESASTNQTSMYLCASSPPRVAGKLYEQFFGPGTRLTVL.

J is TRBJ2-7 and V is TRBV28; no clear D. V lost 10 bases and J 2 bases, leaving 9 bases between the germline ends. Germline V gene sequence: CDR1 MDHEN, CDR2 SYDVKM. CDR3 length: 11 amino acids. Here the CDR3 DNA reads TGTGCCACCTGCCGAACCTACGAGCAGTACTTC. Its translation: CATCRTYEQYF.

The DNA for the CDR3 is TGCAGCGTCGTCAGTAGGGGCCGGGATACTTACGCCTACAATGAGCAGTTCTTC. Translating gives CSVVSRGRDTYAYNEQFF. This chain links TRBV29-1 with TRBJ2-1; D possibly matches TRBD1 or TRBD2 (5 bases each). The V end was cut by 6 bases, the J end by 2 bases, with 26 bases between. In germline, CDR1 is SQVTM, CDR2 ANQGSEA. The CDR3 has 18 residues.

The J gene is TRBJ2-3, the V gene TRBV27, with 7 bases identical to TRBD2. This CDR3 region has 15 residues. V gave up 6 bases and J gave up 6 bases; unmatched junction bases: 12. Per germline, CDR1 MNHEY and CDR2 SMNVEV (reference sequence). The CDR3, as DNA: TGTGCCAGCAGCCCCTCGCGGGGGAGCTGGGATACGCAGTATTTT. This gives the protein CASSPSRGSWDTQYF.

This chain connects TRBV6-5 to TRBJ1-1, with 7 bases that match TRBD1. V dropped 8 bases and J dropped 2; count of bases not matched to a gene: 5. Germline assignment: CDR1 MNHEY and CDR2 SVGAGI. CDR3 length: 13 residues. CDR3 in amino acids: CASLRGINTEAFF. In DNA, the CDR3 is TGTGCCAGCCTCAGGGGGATAAACACTGAAGCTTTCTTT.

The CDR3 spells CASKGLAASSYEQYF. The CDR3 nucleotides are TGTGCCAGCAAAGGACTAGCGGCGAGCTCCTACGAGCAGTACTTC. The rearrangement links TRBV2 to TRBJ2-7, with 10 positions matching TRBD2. Germline lookup yields CDR1 SNHLY and CDR2 FYNNEI. The CDR3 loop spans 15 amino acids. The V gene end was trimmed by 7 bases and the J gene end by 0 bases; junction bases not matched to a gene: 6.

The chain carries TRBV28 and TRBJ1-2; D gene uncertain. CDR1 MDHEN and CDR2 SYDVKM come from the germline V gene. The CDR3 runs to 14 residues. With 5 bases removed from V and 0 bases from J, the gap between germline ends came to 10 bases. The CDR3 loop is CASSPRGANYGYTF. In DNA, the CDR3 is TGTGCCAGCAGTCCCCGTGGAGCTAACTATGGCTACACCTTC.

The V call is TRBV9, the J call TRBJ2-1; 7 positions match TRBD2. This CDR3 has 11 residues. Germline loops: CDR1 SGDLS, CDR2 YYNGEE. V dropped 7 bases and J dropped 5; count of bases not matched to a gene: 0. CDR3 protein: CASGRDNEQFF. The CDR3 DNA reads as TGTGCCAGCGGGAGGGACAATGAGCAGTTCTTC.

The chain is built from TRBV24-1 and TRBJ2-1; 13 bases are shared with TRBD2. Germline V gene sequence: CDR1 KGHDR, CDR2 SFDVKD. The CDR3 sequence is 16 residues long. J lost 8 bases, V lost 7 bases, and 10 bases had no gene match. The DNA for the CDR3 is TGTGCCACCAGAGCCGTTCGGACTAGCGGGAGAGATGAGCAGTTCTTC. This translates into CATRAVRTSGRDEQFF.

The chain uses TRBV28 and TRBJ2-7; 9 nucleotides agree with TRBD1. The germline gives CDR1 MDHEN, CDR2 SYDVKM. This CDR3 has 14 amino acids. V lost 6 bases to trimming and J lost 0 bases; unmatched junction nucleotides: 3. The chain's CDR3 is CASRDRGLSYEQYF. CDR3 in DNA: TGTGCCAGCAGGGACAGGGGCCTCTCCTACGAGCAGTACTTC.

The sample holds one count of this clone. The rearrangement joins TRBV2 to TRBJ1-5; D unclear. From germline, CDR1 is SNHLY and CDR2 FYNNEI. Trimming stripped 4 bases from V and 5 bases from J, with 9 bases between. CDR3 length equals 13 residues. This chain's CDR3 is CASSAGLDQPQHF. CDR3 nucleotides: TGTGCCAGCAGTGCGGGGTTAGATCAGCCCCAGCATTTT. Combining the CDR3 with reference TRBV2 and TRBJ1-5 gives the whole variable domain EPEVTQTPSHQVTQMGQEVILRCVPISNHLYFYWYRQILGQKVEFLVSFYNNEISEKSEIFDDQFSVERPDGSNFTLKIRSTKLEDSAMYFCASSAGLDQPQHFGDGTRLSIL.

This rearrangement joins TRBV29-1 to TRBJ2-5; 11 positions match TRBD2. The CDR3 is made up of 14 amino acids. Germline loops: CDR1 SQVTM, CDR2 ANQGSEA. V trimming: 8 bases; J trimming: 5 bases; junction bases outside the gene matches: 10. The CDR3 nucleotides are TGCAGCACCGGGACTAGCGGAGTGGGGGAGACCCAGTACTTC. Translation gives CSTGTSGVGETQYF.

This clone was seen only once. The chain is built from TRBV19 and TRBJ2-7, with D possibly TRBD1 on 6 matching bases. With 1 base removed from V and 2 bases from J, the gap between germline ends came to 12 bases. The CDR3 covers 15 residues. Germline V CDR1 and CDR2: LNHDA, SQIVND (reference sequence). CDR3 residues: CASSIGQGHTYEQYF. The CDR3 region has the DNA TGTGCCAGTAGTATAGGGCAGGGGCACACCTACGAGCAGTACTTC.

The chain is built from TRBV19 and TRBJ1-5; D is uncertain. The V end lost 8 bases, the J end lost 0 bases, and 11 bases lay between the germline ends. The CDR3 length is 14 residues. The germline V gene has CDR1 LNHDA and CDR2 SQIVND (reference sequence). CDR3 in DNA: TGTGCCAGTCGTGAGGTTTATAGCAATCAGCCCCAGCATTTT. Translation gives CASREVYSNQPQHF.

The gene calls are TRBV7-9 and TRBJ1-2; D is uncertain. The germline V gene has CDR1 SEHNR and CDR2 FQNEAQ (reference sequence). The CDR3 totals 14 residues. Trimming shortened V by 1 base and J by 5 bases, and 11 bases separated the two germline ends. Here the CDR3 reads CASSLGLGIYGYTF. In nucleotides, the CDR3 is TGTGCCAGCAGCTTAGGGCTGGGAATTTATGGCTACACCTTC.

This chain uses TRBV18 with TRBJ2-5; 10 nucleotides align to TRBD2. V shed 1 base, J shed 2 bases, and the junction held 4 bases outside the gene matches. The CDR3 is 16 residues long. Germline CDR1 and CDR2: KGHSH and LQKENI. CDR3 residues: CASSPLGLAVQETQYF. CDR3 in DNA: TGTGCCAGCTCACCACTAGGACTAGCGGTTCAAGAGACCCAGTACTTC.

This rearrangement joins TRBV27 to TRBJ2-7; D not certain. CDR3 length: 11 residues. The germline V gene encodes CDR1 MNHEY and CDR2 SMNVEV (reference sequence). Trimming left V 0 bases short and J 11 bases short, with 8 bases between. The CDR3 DNA sequence: TGTGCCAGCAGTTTATCAAGAAGGGAGTACTTC. Translated: CASSLSRREYF.

V usage is TRBV18 and J usage is TRBJ2-7; 9 positions agree with TRBD1. Germline trimming cut 4 bases from V and 2 bases from J; bases unmatched to any gene: 6. The CDR3 sequence is 15 residues long. CDR1 and CDR2 (germline): KGHSH, LQKENI. The CDR3 region has the DNA TGTGCCAGCTCACTCGGACAGGGGTACACCTACGAGCAGTACTTC. It specifies CASSLGQGYTYEQYF. Drawing the rest from reference TRBV18 and TRBJ2-7, the complete variable domain is NAGVMQNPRHLVRRRGQEARLRCSPMKGHSHVYWYRQLPEEGLKFMVYLQKENIIDESGMPKERFSAEFPKEGPSILRIQQVVRGDSAAYFCASSLGQGYTYEQYFGPGTRLTVT.